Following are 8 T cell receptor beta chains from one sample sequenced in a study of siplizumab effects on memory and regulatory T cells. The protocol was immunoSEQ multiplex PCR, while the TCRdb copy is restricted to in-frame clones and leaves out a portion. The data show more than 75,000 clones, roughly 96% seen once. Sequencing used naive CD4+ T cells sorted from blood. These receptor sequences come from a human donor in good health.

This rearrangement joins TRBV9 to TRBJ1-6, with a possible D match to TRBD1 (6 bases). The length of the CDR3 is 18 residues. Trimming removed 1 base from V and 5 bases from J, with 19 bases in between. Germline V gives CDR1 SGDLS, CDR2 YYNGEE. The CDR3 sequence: CASSVSIAGTPNNSPLHF. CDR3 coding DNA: TGTGCCAGCAGCGTATCAATCGCCGGGACACCGAATAATTCACCCCTCCACTTT.

The CDR3 nucleotides are TGTGCCAGTTGGACAGGACTGAACTATGGCTACACCTTC. This encodes CASWTGLNYGYTF. The J gene is TRBJ1-2, the V gene TRBV6-5; 7 nucleotides match TRBD1. Germline V CDR1 and CDR2: MNHEY, SVGAGI. The trim removed 9 bases at V and 2 bases at J, leaving 6 bases unmatched. CDR3 size: 13 residues.

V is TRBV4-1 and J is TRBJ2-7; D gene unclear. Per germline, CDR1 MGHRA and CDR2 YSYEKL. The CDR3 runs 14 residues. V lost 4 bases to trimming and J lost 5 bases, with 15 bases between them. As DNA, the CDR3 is TGCGCCAGCAGCCGTAAGGACCCGAGTGACGAGCAGTACTTC. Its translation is CASSRKDPSDEQYF.

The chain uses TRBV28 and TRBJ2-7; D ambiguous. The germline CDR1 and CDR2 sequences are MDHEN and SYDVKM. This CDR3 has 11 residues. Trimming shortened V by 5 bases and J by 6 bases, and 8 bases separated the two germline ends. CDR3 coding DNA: TGTGCCAGCAGTCCCTCCCGCGAGCAGTACTTC. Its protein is CASSPSREQYF.

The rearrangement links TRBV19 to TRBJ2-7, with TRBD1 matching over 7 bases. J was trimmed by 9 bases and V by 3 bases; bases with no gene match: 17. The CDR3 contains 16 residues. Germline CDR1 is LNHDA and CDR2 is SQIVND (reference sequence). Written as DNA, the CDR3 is TGTGCCAGTAGTATTGGTAGACAGGGAAAGTCGTCGGGGCAGTACTTC. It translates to CASSIGRQGKSSGQYF.

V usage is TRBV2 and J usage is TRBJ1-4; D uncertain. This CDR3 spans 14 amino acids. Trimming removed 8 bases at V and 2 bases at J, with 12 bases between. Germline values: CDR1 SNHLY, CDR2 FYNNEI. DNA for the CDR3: TGTGCCAGCCGAGGACGCGCGACTAATGAAAAACTGTTTTTT. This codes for CASRGRATNEKLFF.

The CDR3 nucleotides are TGTGCCAGCAAGGCGGGGGGGGTCTACAATGAGCAGTTCTTC. It encodes CASKAGGVYNEQFF. The V and J genes are TRBV2 and TRBJ2-1, with 9 bases lining up with TRBD2. Germline V gives CDR1 SNHLY, CDR2 FYNNEI. J was trimmed by 3 bases and V by 7 bases; bases with no gene match: 4. CDR3 length: 14 amino acids.

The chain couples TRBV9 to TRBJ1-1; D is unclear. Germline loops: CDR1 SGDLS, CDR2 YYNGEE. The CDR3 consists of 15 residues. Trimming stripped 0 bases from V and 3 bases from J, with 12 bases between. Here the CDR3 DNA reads TGTGCCAGCAGCGTAGGGTCGAACGGCTACACTGAAGCTTTCTTT. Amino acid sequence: CASSVGSNGYTEAFF.